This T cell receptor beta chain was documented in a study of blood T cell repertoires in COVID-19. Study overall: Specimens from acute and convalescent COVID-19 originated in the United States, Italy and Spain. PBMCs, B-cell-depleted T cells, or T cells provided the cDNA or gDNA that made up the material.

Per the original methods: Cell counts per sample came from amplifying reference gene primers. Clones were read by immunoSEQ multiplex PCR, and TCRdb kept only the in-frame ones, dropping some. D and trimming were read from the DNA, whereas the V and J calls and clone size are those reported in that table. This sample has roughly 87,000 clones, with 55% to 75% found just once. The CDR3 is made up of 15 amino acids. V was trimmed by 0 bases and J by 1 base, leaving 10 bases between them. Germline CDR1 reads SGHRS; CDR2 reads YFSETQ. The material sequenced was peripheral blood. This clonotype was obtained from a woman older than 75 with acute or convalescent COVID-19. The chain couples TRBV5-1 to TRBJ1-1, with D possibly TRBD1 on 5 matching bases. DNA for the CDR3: TGCGCCAGCAGCTTGGGGACAATCCGGAACACTGAAGCTTTCTTT. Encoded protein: CASSLGTIRNTEAFF.